This T cell receptor (beta chain) is drawn from a study of CD8 T cells in Susac syndrome. The CDR3 covers 15 residues. Germline CDR1 reads MDHEN; CDR2 reads SYDVKM. After removal of 4 bases from V and 1 base from J, the junction contained 1 base not matched to a gene. After extraction with the RNeasy kit, about 0.45 to 1 ug of the RNA was reverse transcribed using random hexamers. Multiplex immunoSEQ PCR targeted 54 Vbeta and 13 Jbeta TCR beta segments. TCRdb passed the immunoSEQ multiplex PCR reads through MiXCR, listing each CDR3 protein once. The repertoire has around 150,000 distinct CDR3 sequences, around 96% of them found once; the top ten carry about 0.11%.

V and J are TRBV28 and TRBJ2-6, with 7 bases fitting TRBD1. This TCR came from a human donor with multiple sclerosis. Material for sequencing was CD4+ T cells from PBMCs. The CDR3 DNA follows: TGTGCCAGCAGTTCGACAGGGTCTGGGGCCAACGTCCTGACTTTC. It is translated as CASSSTGSGANVLTF.